These T cell receptor beta chains were read from a single sample in a study of T cells in localized non-small cell lung cancer. Here immunoSEQ multiplex PCR was the method, and the copy in TCRdb shows in-frame clones only, minus some. The data contain 50,000 to 65,000 clones, 80% of them singletons. The sequencing here drew on PBMCs, taken before any cancer treatment. The receptors shown here come from a woman aged 35-75 years with stage II lung adenocarcinoma. Each CDR3 is given with its conserved first and last residue.

>TRBV7-3
CASSLTPLAKNIQYF
>TRBV9
CASSVEGGTGGYTF
>TRBV9
CASSPGQGGGELFF
>TRBV29-1
CSVSTSGGGALETQYF
>TRBV29-1
CSLRTGETQYF
>TRBV27
CASSLAGAYNTEAFF
>TRBV5-8
CASRAGRSSYNEQFF
>TRBV7-8
CASSLPPYNEQFF
>TRBV19
CASSTTWRWDTGELFF
>TRBV2
CASRRTGYGYTF
>TRBV12-1
CASSFGGNRDTVGYEQYF
>TRBV30
CAWSVGQAHQPQHF
>TRBV4-2
CASSQTGGSTEAFF
>TRBV7-6
CASSLDPEQGEDTEAFF
>TRBV6-6
CASSYRDSGDPQHF
>TRBV5-6
CASSLGSGSYEQYF
>TRBV5-6
CASSLGLDLLYEQYF
>TRBV30
CAWRGGLNEKLFF
>TRBV5-3
CARSLRPLRDEKLFF
>TRBV19
CASSRPLDRASGYTF
>TRBV30
CAWSVSAGRLHGYTF
>TRBV21-1
CASSKLRNAGTGFGETQYF
>TRBV6-6
CASSTSGVRNQPQHF
>TRBV7-2
CASSYSGIYNEQFF
>TRBV7-2
CASSLGDRGLVKVTEAFF
>TRBV9
CASSVDGGSYEQYF
>TRBV7-9
CASSLVPEGGPYGYTF
>TRBV5-1
CASSPTDPYEQYF
>TRBV28
CASSLGTQRTDTQYF
>TRBV7-9
CASSLEFGGVTEAFF
>TRBV18
CASSGENNEKLFF
>TRBV27
CASSLSTGYGYTF
>TRBV6-5
CASSSRDRGSYEQYF